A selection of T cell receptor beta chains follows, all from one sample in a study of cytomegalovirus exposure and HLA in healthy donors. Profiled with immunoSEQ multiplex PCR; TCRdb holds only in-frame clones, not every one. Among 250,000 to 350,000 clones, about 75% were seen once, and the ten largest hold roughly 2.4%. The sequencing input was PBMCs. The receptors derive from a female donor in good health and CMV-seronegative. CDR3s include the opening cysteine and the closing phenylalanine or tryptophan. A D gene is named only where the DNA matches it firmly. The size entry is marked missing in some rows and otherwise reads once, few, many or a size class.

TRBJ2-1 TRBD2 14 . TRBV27 CASSLSGREGEQFF TGTGCCAGCAGTTTGAGCGGGAGAGAGGGTGAGCAGTTCTTC
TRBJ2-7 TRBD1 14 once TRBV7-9 CASSKGQGAYEQYF TGTGCCAGCAGCAAGGGACAGGGAGCCTACGAGCAGTACTTC
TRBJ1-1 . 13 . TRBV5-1 CASSLPGQSEAFF TGCGCCAGCAGCTTGCCCGGACAGAGTGAAGCTTTCTTT
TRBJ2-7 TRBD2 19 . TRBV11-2 CASSSKLAGIPEGIYEQYF TGTGCCAGCAGCTCAAAACTAGCGGGAATCCCGGAGGGTATCTACGAGCAGTACTTC
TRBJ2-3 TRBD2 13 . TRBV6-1 CASRTRDTDTQYF TGTGCCAGTCGGACTAGGGACACAGATACGCAGTATTTT
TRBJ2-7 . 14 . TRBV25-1 CASTRREAPYEQYF TGTGCCAGCACCAGGAGGGAGGCCCCCTACGAGCAGTACTTC
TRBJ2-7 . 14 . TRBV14 CAPQRGGYRSEQYF TGTGCCCCCCAGCGCGGAGGTTATCGGTCCGAGCAGTACTTC
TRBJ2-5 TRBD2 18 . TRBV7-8 CASSQGRPVTSGEETQYF TGTGCCAGCAGCCAAGGGCGACCGGTAACTAGCGGGGAAGAGACCCAGTACTTC
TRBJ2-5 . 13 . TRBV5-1 CASSLSGQETQYF TGCGCCAGCAGCTTGTCAGGACAAGAGACCCAGTACTTC
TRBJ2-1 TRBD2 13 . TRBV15 CATSPGTSNEQFF TGTGCCACCAGCCCCGGGACTAGCAATGAGCAGTTCTTC
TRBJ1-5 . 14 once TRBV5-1 CASSLEGGNQPQHF TGCGCCAGCAGCTTGGAAGGGGGCAATCAGCCCCAGCATTTT
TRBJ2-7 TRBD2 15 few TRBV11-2 CASSFFSGSGNEQYF TGTGCCAGCAGCTTTTTTAGCGGGAGTGGGAACGAGCAGTACTTC
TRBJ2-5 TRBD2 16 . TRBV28 CASNNRQREPEETQYF TGTGCCAGCAATAACCGCCAGCGGGAGCCCGAAGAGACCCAGTACTTC
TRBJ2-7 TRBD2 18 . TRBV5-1 CASSPRLAGEAYSYEQYF TGCGCCAGCAGCCCCCGGCTAGCGGGAGAAGCCTACTCCTACGAGCAGTACTTC
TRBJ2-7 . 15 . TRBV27 CASSLSVAGAYEQYF TGTGCCAGCAGTTTATCGGTCGCCGGTGCCTACGAGCAGTACTTC
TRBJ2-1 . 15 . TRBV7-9 CSSNWWRSSYNEQFF TGTTCCAGCAACTGGTGGAGAAGCTCCTACAATGAGCAGTTCTTC
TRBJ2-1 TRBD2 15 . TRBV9 CASSVELAGANEQFF TGTGCCAGCAGCGTAGAACTAGCGGGAGCCAATGAGCAGTTCTTC
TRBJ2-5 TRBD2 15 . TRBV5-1 CASSEGLAGRETQYF TGCGCCAGCAGCGAGGGACTAGCGGGACGCGAGACCCAGTACTTC
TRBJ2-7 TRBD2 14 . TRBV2 CAGKRTSGSDEQYF TGTGCCGGGAAAAGGACTAGCGGGAGCGACGAGCAGTACTTC
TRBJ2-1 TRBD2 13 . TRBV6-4 CASSGSGTGEQFF TGTGCCAGCAGTGGTAGCGGGACCGGTGAGCAGTTCTTC
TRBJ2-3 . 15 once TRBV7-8 CASSSRAAGTDTQYF TGTGCCAGCAGCTCGAGGGCCGCCGGCACAGATACGCAGTATTTT
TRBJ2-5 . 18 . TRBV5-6 CASSLVRARAGFRYEQYF .
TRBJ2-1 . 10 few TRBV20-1 CSAYQNEQFF TGCAGTGCTTATCAGAATGAGCAGTTCTTC
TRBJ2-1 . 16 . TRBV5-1 CASSPGGLGSYNEQFF TGCGCCAGCAGCCCAGGAGGGCTTGGATCCTACAATGAGCAGTTCTTC
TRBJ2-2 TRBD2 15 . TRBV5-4 CASSSPSGPSGELFF TGTGCCAGCAGCTCTCCTAGCGGGCCCTCCGGGGAGCTGTTTTTT
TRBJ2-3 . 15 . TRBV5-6 CASSLGQVNTDTQYF TGTGCCAGCAGCTTGGGACAGGTGAACACAGATACGCAGTATTTT
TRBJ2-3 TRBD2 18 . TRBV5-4 CASSLDPLLAGATDTQYF TGTGCCAGCAGCTTGGACCCACTACTAGCGGGAGCGACAGATACGCAGTATTTT
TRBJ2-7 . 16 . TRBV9 CASSPRGAGRSYEQYF TGTGCCAGCAGCCCCCGGGGGGCAGGGCGCTCCTACGAGCAGTACTTC
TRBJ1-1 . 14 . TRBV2 CASKSKGENTEAFF TGTGCCAGTAAAAGTAAGGGGGAGAACACTGAAGCTTTCTTT
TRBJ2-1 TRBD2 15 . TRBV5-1 CASSPLAGDNNEQFF TGCGCCAGCAGCCCACTAGCGGGGGATAACAATGAGCAGTTCTTC
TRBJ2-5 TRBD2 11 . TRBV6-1 CASRGGETQYF TGTGCCAGTCGCGGGGGGGAGACCCAGTACTTC
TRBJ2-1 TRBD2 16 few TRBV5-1 CASSTGPSGSRYEQFF TGCGCCAGCTCCACAGGACCTAGCGGGAGTCGGTATGAGCAGTTCTTC
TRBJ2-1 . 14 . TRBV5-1 CASSLPSSGNEQFF TGCGCCAGCAGCTTGCCCTCGTCGGGCAATGAGCAGTTCTTC
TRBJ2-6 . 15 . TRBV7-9 CASAGMGSGANVLTF TGTGCCAGCGCAGGGATGGGCTCTGGGGCCAACGTCCTGACTTTC
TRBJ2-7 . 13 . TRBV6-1 CATNKEGSYEQYF TGTGCCACGAACAAGGAGGGCTCCTACGAGCAGTACTTC
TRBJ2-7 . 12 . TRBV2 CASLKVDGEQYF TGTGCCAGCTTAAAGGTTGACGGGGAGCAGTACTTC
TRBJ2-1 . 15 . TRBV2 CARTSPLSSYNEQFF TGTGCCAGAACCTCCCCCTTGAGCTCCTACAATGAGCAGTTCTTC
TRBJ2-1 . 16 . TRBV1 CTSSQRRRSSYNEQFF TGCACCAGCAGCCAAAGACGGCGGAGCTCCTACAATGAGCAGTTCTTC